The sequence of this T cell receptor beta chain was determined in a study of T cells after posttransplantation cyclophosphamide. Study-wide findings and caveats: TRB overlap between skin or GI tissue T cells and blood was limited. Recipient CMV seropositivity and CMV reactivation strongly tracked TRB clonality. Later blood repertoires were often dominated by clones from the donor CD8+ memory compartment.

Cyclophosphamide on days +3 and +4 followed busulfan-fludarabine conditioning and a marrow graft. As regards this clone: Its antigen is not known.

Profiled with immunoSEQ multiplex PCR; TCRdb holds only in-frame clones, not every one. The sample includes 7,000 to 10,000 clones, over 75% seen only once; the top ten take roughly 23%. The clonotype originates from a female patient between 35 and 55 years old who received an allogeneic stem cell transplant from an unrelated donor, was CMV-positive, and had no GVHD. Some T cells may arise from the graft donor. The specimen was PBMCs, collected after allogeneic stem cell transplant with posttransplant cyclophosphamide.

The CDR3 loop reads CASSPAAATGGNYGYTF. The CDR3 DNA follows: TGCGCCAGCAGCCCCGCGGCGGCGACTGGGGGGAACTATGGCTACACCTTC. The chain uses TRBV5-1 and TRBJ1-2; D is possibly TRBD1 (5 bases). The V and J ends lost 4 bases and 2 bases respectively, with 21 bases between them. The CDR3 extends over 17 amino acids. Germline-derived CDR1 and CDR2 are SGHRS and YFSETQ.